These 16 T cell receptor beta chains share one sample of origin, sequenced in a study of blood T cell repertoires in COVID-19. Some clones are missing from TCRdb's copy, which holds only in-frame ones; the method was immunoSEQ multiplex PCR. This sample has 200,000 to 300,000 clones, with approximately 90% found just once. The sample was PBMCs or T cells enriched from blood (not recorded which). These receptors were collected from a young woman who had recovered from COVID-19.

This clone appeared once. The chain uses TRBV6-2 or TRBV6-3 and TRBJ1-3; D remains ambiguous. Germline V CDR1 and CDR2: MNHEY, SVGEGT. This CDR3 spans 14 amino acids. Trimming cost V 2 bases and J 1 base, with 6 bases left between them. The CDR3 DNA reads as TGTGCCAGCAGTTACGCAGCGTCTGGAAACACCATATATTTT. This gives the protein CASSYAASGNTIYF.

The chain is built from TRBV24-1 and TRBJ1-2; weak D call: TRBD1 (5 bases). This CDR3 contains 14 residues. From germline, CDR1 is KGHDR and CDR2 SFDVKD. With 4 bases removed from V and 4 bases from J, the gap between germline ends came to 12 bases. The CDR3, as DNA: TGTGCCACCAGTGAATCGGGACTGATCTATGGCTACACCTTC. Translating it yields CATSESGLIYGYTF.

This rearrangement joins TRBV6-1 to TRBJ2-4, with 11 bases aligning to TRBD1. J was trimmed by 1 base and V by 2 bases; bases with no gene match: 10. The CDR3 runs 19 residues. Germline CDR1 is MNHNS and CDR2 is SASEGT. CDR3 loop: CASSERDRGTLLAKNIQYF. For the CDR3, the DNA is TGTGCCAGCAGTGAACGGGACAGGGGGACCCTCCTCGCCAAAAACATTCAGTACTTC.

The chain employs TRBV19 and TRBJ2-7, with D possibly TRBD1 on 6 matching bases. This CDR3 contains 14 residues. CDR1 is LNHDA, CDR2 SQIVND, per germline (reference sequence). The ends were cut back, 9 bases at V and 7 bases at J, with 22 bases in the middle. The CDR3 coding sequence is TGTGCCAGCACCCCCAGGGGCGGGTTGGGGGAGCAGTACTTC. It codes for CASTPRGGLGEQYF.

J is TRBJ2-3 and V is TRBV19; 7 nucleotides line up with TRBD2. Looked up from germline, CDR1 is LNHDA and CDR2 is SQIVND (reference sequence). This CDR3 has 14 residues. V lost 7 bases to trimming and J lost 5 bases; unmatched junction nucleotides: 9. CDR3 in DNA: TGTGCCAGTAATATGGGGAGGGCCATAGATACGCAGTATTTT. It is translated as CASNMGRAIDTQYF.

The chain carries TRBV28 and TRBJ1-5; the D gene is possibly TRBD1 (5 bases). V shed 2 bases and J shed 6 bases, with 14 bases lying between them. CDR1 is MDHEN, CDR2 SYDVKM, per germline. The length of the CDR3 is 15 residues. Here the CDR3 DNA reads TGTGCCAGCAGTTTAGGGGGGTCTCTAGTTCAGCCCCAGCATTTT. It is translated as CASSLGGSLVQPQHF.

The chain is built from TRBV10-3 and TRBJ1-2; TRBD1 aligns across 9 bases. CDR1 and CDR2 (germline): ENHRY, SYGVKD. The CDR3 consists of 12 residues. V shed 10 bases, J shed 8 bases, and the junction held 8 bases outside the gene matches. Here the CDR3 reads CASTGTGYGYTF. CDR3 bases: TGTGCCAGCACCGGGACAGGGTACGGCTACACCTTC.

The chain has TRBV7-3 and TRBJ2-7, with 8 bases fitting TRBD2. CDR3 size: 14 residues. Germline V gene lookup returns CDR1 SGHTA and CDR2 FQGTGA. After removal of 1 base from V and 8 bases from J, the junction contained 7 bases not matched to a gene. CDR3 sequence: CASSLRTSGGKQYF. As DNA, the CDR3 is TGTGCCAGCAGCTTAAGAACTAGCGGAGGAAAGCAGTACTTC.

The rearrangement links TRBV19 to TRBJ2-7; possibly TRBD2 for D (6 bases). There are 16 residues in the CDR3. Trimming took off 3 bases at V and 5 bases at J, with 20 bases between the two ends. Germline V lookup: CDR1 LNHDA, CDR2 SQIVND (reference sequence). This CDR3 is CASSIWDSIRRNEQYF. For the CDR3, the DNA is TGTGCCAGTAGTATTTGGGACTCAATACGGAGGAACGAGCAGTACTTC.

This sequence joins TRBV27 and TRBJ1-1, with D possibly being TRBD1 (5 bases). V gave up 3 bases and J gave up 3 bases, with 11 bases separating them. Germline-derived CDR1 and CDR2 are MNHEY and SMNVEV (reference sequence). The CDR3 is made up of 14 amino acids. The CDR3 nucleotides are TGTGCCAGCAGTTTCCAGGGTGGATACACTGAAGCTTTCTTT. This translates into CASSFQGGYTEAFF.

V and J are TRBV5-1 and TRBJ2-2, with TRBD2 matching over 11 bases. Germline values: CDR1 SGHRS, CDR2 YFSETQ. With V trimmed by 2 bases and J by 3 bases, 9 bases remained unmatched. The CDR3 covers 18 residues. CDR3 DNA sequence: TGCGCCAGCAGCTTACATGGGGGACTAGCGGCAGACACCGGGGAGCTGTTTTTT. It yields the protein CASSLHGGLAADTGELFF.

The CDR3 region has the DNA TGTGCCACCAGCAGAGCAGCCGATCCAGGTTTCAGCAATCAGCCCCAGCATTTT. Translated: CATSRAADPGFSNQPQHF. This chain uses TRBV15 with TRBJ1-5; D gene ambiguous. Trimming pared 1 base from V and 1 base from J, leaving 17 bases between. Germline lookup yields CDR1 LNHNV and CDR2 YYDKDF (reference sequence). The CDR3 totals 18 residues. Supplemented by reference TRBV15 and TRBJ1-5, the full variable domain reads DAMVIQNPRYQVTQFGKPVTLSCSQTLNHNVMYWYQQKSSQAPKLLFHYYDKDFNNEADTPDNFQSRRPNTSFCFLDIRSPGLGDTAMYLCATSRAADPGFSNQPQHFGDGTRLSIL.

The gene calls are TRBV30 and TRBJ2-3; 7 positions agree with TRBD2. The CDR3 is made up of 14 amino acids. J was trimmed by 2 bases and V by 3 bases; bases with no gene match: 5. Germline V gives CDR1 GTSNPN, CDR2 SVGIG (reference sequence). As DNA, the CDR3 is TGTGCCTGGAGGAGCGGGACTACCACAGATACGCAGTATTTT. The encoded protein is CAWRSGTTTDTQYF.

The chain joins TRBV6-5 to TRBJ2-7; D call uncertain. V lost 0 bases to trimming and J lost 0 bases, with 12 bases between them. CDR3 length: 16 amino acids. Per the germline V gene, CDR1 is MNHEY and CDR2 is SVGAGI. The CDR3 loop reads CASSYSLTSYSYEQYF. CDR3 coding DNA: TGTGCCAGCAGTTACTCACTGACATCCTACTCCTACGAGCAGTACTTC.

The chain recombines TRBV7-9 with TRBJ1-1; D ambiguous. Between the trimmed V and J ends, which lost 5 bases and 1 base, there was a span of 14 bases. CDR1 and CDR2 from the germline V gene are SEHNR and FQNEAQ (reference sequence). This CDR3 has 15 amino acids. CDR3 nucleotides: TGTGCCAGCAGCACCACTGGGGAGGGGAACACTGAAGCTTTCTTT. This encodes CASSTTGEGNTEAFF.

The chain uses TRBV19 and TRBJ1-1; TRBD1 matches at 10 bases. Looked up from germline, CDR1 is LNHDA and CDR2 is SQIVND (reference sequence). The CDR3 is 15 residues long. V lost 8 bases, J lost 1 base, and 7 bases stayed unmatched. CDR3 in amino acids: CASHDRGLPNTEAFF. The CDR3 DNA is TGTGCCAGTCACGACAGGGGGCTACCGAACACTGAAGCTTTCTTT.